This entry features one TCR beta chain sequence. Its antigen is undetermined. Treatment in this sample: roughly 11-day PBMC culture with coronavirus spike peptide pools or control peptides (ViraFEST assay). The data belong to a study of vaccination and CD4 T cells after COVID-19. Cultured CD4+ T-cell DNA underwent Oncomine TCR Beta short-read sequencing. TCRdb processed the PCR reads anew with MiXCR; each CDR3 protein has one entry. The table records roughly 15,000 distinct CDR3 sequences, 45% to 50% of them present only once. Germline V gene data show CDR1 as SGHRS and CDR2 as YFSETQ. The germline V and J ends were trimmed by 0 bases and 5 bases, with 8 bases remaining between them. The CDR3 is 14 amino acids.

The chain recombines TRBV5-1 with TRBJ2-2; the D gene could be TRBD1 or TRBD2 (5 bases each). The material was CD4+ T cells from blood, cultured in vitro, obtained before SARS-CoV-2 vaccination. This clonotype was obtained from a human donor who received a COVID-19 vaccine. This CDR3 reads CASSLGGATGELFF. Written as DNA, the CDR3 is TGCGCCAGCAGCTTGGGAGGGGCAACCGGGGAGCTGTTTTTT.